Detailed here is one T cell receptor beta chain. This sample is drawn from a study of blood T cell repertoires in COVID-19. V dropped 3 bases and J dropped 5; count of bases not matched to a gene: 3. The CDR3 runs to 13 residues. The V gene's germline CDR1 is SGHAT and CDR2 FQNNGV. The Seattle site enrolled patients during active infection and followed them longitudinally. Produced via immunoSEQ multiplex PCR; TCRdb's table is partial and in-frame only. The sample has approximately 160,000 clones; 70% to 90% are singletons. The rearrangement joins TRBV11-2 to TRBJ2-7; 8 bases match TRBD1. Source material: peripheral blood. This sequence was found in a man in his sixties with COVID-19, enrolled during active disease. CDR3 sequence: CASSLDREDEQYF. CDR3 sequence (DNA): TGTGCCAGCAGCTTGGACAGGGAGGACGAGCAGTACTTC. The full variable domain, rest sourced from reference TRBV11-2 and TRBJ2-7, is EAGVAQSPRYKIIEKRQSVAFWCNPISGHATLYWYQQILGQGPKLLIQFQNNGVVDDSQLPKDRFSAERLKGVDSTLKIQPAKLEDSAVYLCASSLDREDEQYFGPGTRLTVT.